These 15 T cell receptor beta chains originate from one sample sequenced in a study of early T cells in non-severe SARS-CoV-2 infection. TCRdb fed the 5' RACE reads into MiXCR, producing one record per CDR3 protein. The sample contains approximately 84,000 distinct CDR3 sequences, approximately 13% of which appear only once. Sequencing input: whole blood. All receptors derive from an adult who was a healthcare worker with PCR-confirmed SARS-CoV-2 infection or an uninfected control (not recorded which).

This clonotype has at least ten counts. The rearrangement links TRBV9 to TRBJ1-6; D gene ambiguous. In germline, CDR1 is SGDLS, CDR2 YYNGEE. The CDR3 is 14 residues long. The V and J ends lost 4 bases and 6 bases respectively, with 11 bases between them. The CDR3 DNA sequence: TGTGCCAGCAGCCCCGGAGATTTTAATTCACCCCTCCACTTT. It yields the protein CASSPGDFNSPLHF.

This clonotype has ten or more counts. J is TRBJ1-1 and V is TRBV10-3; D gene uncertain. This CDR3 is 14 amino acids long. Germline lookup yields CDR1 ENHRY and CDR2 SYGVKD. Trimming shortened V by 4 bases and J by 3 bases, and 12 bases separated the two germline ends. CDR3 nucleotides: TGTGCCATCAGTGGAGAGGCTCCGTACACTGAAGCTTTCTTT. Translating it yields CAISGEAPYTEAFF.

This clonotype was observed at least ten times. The genes are TRBV7-9 and TRBJ2-5, with D perhaps TRBD2 (6 bases). Trimming shortened V by 5 bases and J by 1 base, and 11 bases separated the two germline ends. Germline CDR1 SEHNR, CDR2 FQNEAQ (reference sequence). The CDR3 is made up of 14 amino acids. Written as DNA, the CDR3 is TGTGCCAGCAGCCAACTAGCAGTCCAAGAGACCCAGTACTTC. Amino acid sequence: CASSQLAVQETQYF.

The V call is TRBV12-3 or TRBV12-4, the J call TRBJ2-2, with D maybe TRBD1 (6 bases). Trimming removed 6 bases from V and 7 bases from J, with 12 bases in between. The CDR3 is made up of 13 amino acids. The CDR3 DNA is TGTGCCAGCAGCCGACAGGCGATCGGGGAGCTGTTTTTT. It translates to CASSRQAIGELFF.

This clonotype was seen a few times. This chain uses TRBV7-9 with TRBJ1-4, with a possible D match to TRBD1 (5 bases). Trimming stripped 4 bases from V and 15 bases from J, with 18 bases between. The CDR3 is 13 residues long. The V gene's germline CDR1 is SEHNR and CDR2 FQNEAQ (reference sequence). The CDR3 DNA reads as TGTGCCAGCAGCTCAGGACCGACAGCGATGATGTTTTTT. Protein: CASSSGPTAMMFF.

At least ten counts were recorded for this clonotype. This chain uses TRBV28 with TRBJ2-7; D remains unclear. Germline CDR1 reads MDHEN; CDR2 reads SYDVKM. Trimming left V 4 bases short and J 4 bases short, with 11 bases between. The length of the CDR3 is 13 residues. CDR3 residues: CASSYADLYEQYF. DNA for the CDR3: TGTGCCAGCAGTTACGCGGACCTGTACGAGCAGTACTTC.

This chain uses TRBV6-5 with TRBJ1-2; 8 bases match TRBD1. In germline, CDR1 is MNHEY, CDR2 SVGAGI. There are 15 residues in the CDR3. V lost 6 bases and J lost 3; bases outside the gene matches: 9. Here the CDR3 reads CASRLAGGADYGYTF. CDR3 coding DNA: TGTGCCAGCAGGTTGGCAGGGGGCGCGGACTATGGCTACACCTTC.

This clonotype was picked up a small number of times. This chain links TRBV30 with TRBJ2-2; D not certain. The germline V gene encodes CDR1 GTSNPN and CDR2 SVGIG (reference sequence). The CDR3 extends over 15 amino acids. Trimming left V 1 base short and J 1 base short, with 10 bases between. The DNA of the CDR3 is TGTGCCTGGAGTGGTTCGCGGCTGAACACCGGGGAGCTGTTTTTT. It specifies CAWSGSRLNTGELFF.

This clonotype was seen ten or more times. This chain joins TRBV29-1 and TRBJ2-1, with TRBD2 as a possible D gene (5 bases). Trimming took 6 bases from V and 9 from J, leaving 18 bases between them. Germline V CDR1 and CDR2: SQVTM, ANQGSEA. CDR3 length equals 13 residues. CDR3 sequence: CSVDLALGIEQFF. The CDR3 nucleotides read TGCAGCGTCGATCTAGCTTTGGGTATTGAGCAGTTCTTC.

Ten or more counts support this clonotype. The V gene is TRBV28, the J gene TRBJ1-1; possible D gene TRBD1, 5 bases. Trimming removed 7 bases at V and 4 bases at J, with 10 bases between. The CDR3 length is 12 residues. Germline V CDR1 and CDR2: MDHEN, SYDVKM. The CDR3 region is CASTVGGTEAFF. The CDR3 DNA follows: TGTGCCAGCACCGTCGGGGGCACTGAAGCTTTCTTT.

The V call is TRBV29-1, the J call TRBJ2-7; 7 bases match TRBD2. From germline, CDR1 is SQVTM and CDR2 ANQGSEA. The V gene end was trimmed by 5 bases and the J gene end by 1 base; junction bases not matched to a gene: 5. The CDR3 runs 13 residues. The CDR3 region has the DNA TGCAGCGTTTGGGCTAGCGGTTCCTACGAGCAGTACTTC. Amino acid sequence: CSVWASGSYEQYF.

This clonotype was found a few times. This sequence joins TRBV27 and TRBJ1-5, with a weak D call TRBD1 (6 bases). V lost 5 bases, J lost 3 bases, and 17 bases lay in between. Germline lookup yields CDR1 MNHEY and CDR2 SMNVEV (reference sequence). The CDR3 is 16 residues long. CDR3 coding DNA: TGTGCCAGCAGTCCTAATTCACAGGGATACAATCAGCCCCAGCATTTT. It codes for CASSPNSQGYNQPQHF.

This clonotype was detected only a few times. Here the CDR3 DNA reads TGTGCCAGCAGCGTAGAGGGAGGGCCCCTGGACGAGCAGTACTTC. It translates to CASSVEGGPLDEQYF. The rearrangement joins TRBV9 to TRBJ2-7, with 7 nucleotides matching TRBD2. V was clipped by 0 bases and J by 5 bases; unmatched bases: 8. The CDR3 spans 15 residues. Germline CDR1 reads SGDLS; CDR2 reads YYNGEE. Combining the CDR3 with reference TRBV9 and TRBJ2-7 gives the whole variable domain DSGVTQTPKHLITATGQRVTLRCSPRSGDLSVYWYQQSLDQGLQFLIQYYNGEERAKGNILERFSAQQFPDLHSELNLSSLELGDSALYFCASSVEGGPLDEQYFGPGTRLTVT.

This clonotype was counted a few times. The rearrangement joins TRBV21-1 to TRBJ1-4; the D call in the table, TRBD1, was not verified against the DNA. TRBV21-1 is a pseudogene. The CDR3 spans 20 residues. The CDR3 sequence is CASSELHPGTGDVTNEKLFF. In DNA, the CDR3 is TGTGCCAGCAGCGAATTGCACCCCGGGACAGGGGATGTGACTAATGAAAAACTGTTTTTT.

The chain uses TRBV7-3 and TRBJ2-1, with D unresolved. V lost 4 bases and J 10 bases, leaving 11 bases between the germline ends. The CDR3 length is 12 residues. Per germline, CDR1 SGHTA and CDR2 FQGTGA. CDR3 sequence: CASSSGSAEQFF. CDR3 coding DNA: TGTGCCAGCAGCTCTGGGTCTGCGGAGCAGTTCTTC.